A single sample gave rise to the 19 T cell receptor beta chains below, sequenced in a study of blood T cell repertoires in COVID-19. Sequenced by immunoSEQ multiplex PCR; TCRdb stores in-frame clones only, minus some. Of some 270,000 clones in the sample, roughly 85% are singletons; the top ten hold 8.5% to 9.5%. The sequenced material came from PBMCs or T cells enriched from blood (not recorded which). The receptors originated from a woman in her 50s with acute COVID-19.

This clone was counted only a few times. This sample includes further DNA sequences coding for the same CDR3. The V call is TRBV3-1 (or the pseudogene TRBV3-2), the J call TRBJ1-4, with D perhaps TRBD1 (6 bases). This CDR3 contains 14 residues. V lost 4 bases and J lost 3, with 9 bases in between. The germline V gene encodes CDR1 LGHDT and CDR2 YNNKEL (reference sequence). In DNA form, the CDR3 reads TGTGCCAGCAGCCCGGACAGAGCTAATGAAAAACTGTTTTTT. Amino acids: CASSPDRANEKLFF.

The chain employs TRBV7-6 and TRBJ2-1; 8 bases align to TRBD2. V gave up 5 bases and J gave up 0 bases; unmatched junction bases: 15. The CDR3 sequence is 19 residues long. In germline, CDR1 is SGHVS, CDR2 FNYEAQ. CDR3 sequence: CASSLRDSGGPSSYNEQFF. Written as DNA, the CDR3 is TGTGCCAGCAGCCTACGAGACAGCGGGGGCCCTAGCTCCTACAATGAGCAGTTCTTC.

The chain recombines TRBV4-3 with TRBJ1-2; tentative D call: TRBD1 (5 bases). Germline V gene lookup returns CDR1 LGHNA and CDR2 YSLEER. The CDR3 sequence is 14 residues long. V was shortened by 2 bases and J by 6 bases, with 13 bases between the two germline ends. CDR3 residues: CASSQSVRENGYTF. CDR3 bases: TGCGCCAGCAGCCAATCCGTCAGGGAAAATGGCTACACCTTC.

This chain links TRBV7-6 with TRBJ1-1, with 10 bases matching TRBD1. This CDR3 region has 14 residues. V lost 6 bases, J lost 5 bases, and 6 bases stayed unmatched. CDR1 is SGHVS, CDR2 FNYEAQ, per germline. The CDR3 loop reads CASRPGTGETEAFF. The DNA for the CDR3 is TGTGCCAGCAGGCCCGGGACAGGGGAAACTGAAGCTTTCTTT.

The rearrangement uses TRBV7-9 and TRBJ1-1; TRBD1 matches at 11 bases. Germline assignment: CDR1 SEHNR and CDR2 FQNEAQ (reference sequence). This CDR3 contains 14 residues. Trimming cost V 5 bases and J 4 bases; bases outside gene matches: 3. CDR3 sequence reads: CASSEGTGGTEAFF. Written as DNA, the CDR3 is TGTGCCAGCAGCGAGGGGACAGGGGGCACTGAAGCTTTCTTT.

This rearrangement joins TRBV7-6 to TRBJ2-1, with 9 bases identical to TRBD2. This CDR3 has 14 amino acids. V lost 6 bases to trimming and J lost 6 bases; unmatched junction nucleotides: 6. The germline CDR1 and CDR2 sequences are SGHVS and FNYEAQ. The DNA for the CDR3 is TGTGCCAGCAGTTCGAGCGGGGGGCCCAATGAGCAGTTCTTC. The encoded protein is CASSSSGGPNEQFF.

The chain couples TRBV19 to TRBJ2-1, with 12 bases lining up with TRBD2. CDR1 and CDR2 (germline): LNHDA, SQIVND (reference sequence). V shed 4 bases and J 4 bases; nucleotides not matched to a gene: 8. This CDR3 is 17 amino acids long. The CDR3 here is CASSSAGLAGRYNEQFF. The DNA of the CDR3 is TGTGCCAGTAGTAGCGCCGGACTAGCGGGGAGGTACAATGAGCAGTTCTTC.

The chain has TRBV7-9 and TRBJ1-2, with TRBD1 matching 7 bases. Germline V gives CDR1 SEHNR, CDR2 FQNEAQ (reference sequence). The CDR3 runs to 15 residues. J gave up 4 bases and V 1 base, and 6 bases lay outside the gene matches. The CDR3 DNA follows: TGTGCCAGCAGCTTAGGACAGGGTATCGCCTATGGCTACACCTTC. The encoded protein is CASSLGQGIAYGYTF.

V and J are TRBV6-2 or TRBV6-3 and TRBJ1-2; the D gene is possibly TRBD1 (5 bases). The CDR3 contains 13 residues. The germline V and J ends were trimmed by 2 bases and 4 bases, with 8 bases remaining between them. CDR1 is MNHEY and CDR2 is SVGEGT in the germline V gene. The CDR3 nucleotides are TGTGCCAGCAGTTACACCGGGGGCTATGGCTACACCTTC. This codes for CASSYTGGYGYTF.

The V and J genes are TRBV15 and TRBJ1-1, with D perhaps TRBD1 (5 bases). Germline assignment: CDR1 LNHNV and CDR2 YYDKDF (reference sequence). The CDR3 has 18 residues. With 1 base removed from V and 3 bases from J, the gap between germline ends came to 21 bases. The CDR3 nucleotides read TGTGCCACCAGCAGAGGATTCCTGCGACAGAGAGAGGACACTGAAGCTTTCTTT. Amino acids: CATSRGFLRQREDTEAFF.

CDR3 sequence reads: CASSLLGGQVNTEAFF. In nucleotides, the CDR3 is TGTGCCAGCAGCCTTCTCGGAGGACAGGTGAACACTGAAGCTTTCTTT. This chain links TRBV13 with TRBJ1-1; 7 nucleotides align to TRBD1. The CDR3 runs to 16 residues. Germline V gene sequence: CDR1 PRHDT, CDR2 FYEKMQ (reference sequence). V lost 5 bases and J lost 0; bases outside the gene matches: 9.

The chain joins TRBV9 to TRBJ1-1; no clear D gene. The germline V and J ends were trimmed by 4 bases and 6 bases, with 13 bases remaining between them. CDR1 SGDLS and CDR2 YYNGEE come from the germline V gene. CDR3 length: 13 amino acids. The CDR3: CASSPRGRAEAFF. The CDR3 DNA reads TGTGCCAGCAGCCCACGAGGGAGGGCTGAAGCTTTCTTT.

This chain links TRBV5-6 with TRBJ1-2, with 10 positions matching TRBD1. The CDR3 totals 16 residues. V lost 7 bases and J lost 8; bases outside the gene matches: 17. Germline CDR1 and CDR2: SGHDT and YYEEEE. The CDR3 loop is CASVSFTGTGVEGYTF. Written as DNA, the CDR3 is TGTGCCAGCGTTTCATTCACCGGGACAGGGGTCGAGGGCTACACCTTC.

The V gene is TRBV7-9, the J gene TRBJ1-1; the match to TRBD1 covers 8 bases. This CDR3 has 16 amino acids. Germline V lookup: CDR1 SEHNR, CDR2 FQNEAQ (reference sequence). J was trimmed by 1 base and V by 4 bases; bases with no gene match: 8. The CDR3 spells CASSSITGGRNTEAFF. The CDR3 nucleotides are TGTGCCAGCAGCTCCATTACAGGGGGTAGGAACACTGAAGCTTTCTTT.

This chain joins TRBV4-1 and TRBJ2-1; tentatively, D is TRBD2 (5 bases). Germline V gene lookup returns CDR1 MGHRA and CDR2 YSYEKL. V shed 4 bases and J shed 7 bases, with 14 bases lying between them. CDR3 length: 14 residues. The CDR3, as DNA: TGCGCCAGCAGCCGGCCTCGGGGTTTAAATGAGCAGTTCTTC. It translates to CASSRPRGLNEQFF.

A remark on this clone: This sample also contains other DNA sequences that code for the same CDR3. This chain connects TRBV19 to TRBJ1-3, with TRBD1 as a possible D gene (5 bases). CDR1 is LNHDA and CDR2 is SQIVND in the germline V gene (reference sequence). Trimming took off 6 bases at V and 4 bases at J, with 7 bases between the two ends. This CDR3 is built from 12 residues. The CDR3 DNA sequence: TGTGCCAGTAGACGGACAGGAAACACCATATATTTT. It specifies CASRRTGNTIYF.

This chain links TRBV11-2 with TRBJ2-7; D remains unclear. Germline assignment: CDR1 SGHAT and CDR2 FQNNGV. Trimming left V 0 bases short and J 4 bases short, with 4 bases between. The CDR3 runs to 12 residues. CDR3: CASSLDQYEQYF. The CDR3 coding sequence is TGTGCCAGCAGCTTAGATCAGTACGAGCAGTACTTC.

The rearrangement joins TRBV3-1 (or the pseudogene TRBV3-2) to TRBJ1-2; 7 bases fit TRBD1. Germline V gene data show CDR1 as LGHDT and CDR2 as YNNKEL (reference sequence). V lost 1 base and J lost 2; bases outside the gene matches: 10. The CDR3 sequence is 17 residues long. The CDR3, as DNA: TGTGCCAGCAGCCAAGGGGGACAGCGAAATATAAACTATGGCTACACCTTC. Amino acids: CASSQGGQRNINYGYTF.

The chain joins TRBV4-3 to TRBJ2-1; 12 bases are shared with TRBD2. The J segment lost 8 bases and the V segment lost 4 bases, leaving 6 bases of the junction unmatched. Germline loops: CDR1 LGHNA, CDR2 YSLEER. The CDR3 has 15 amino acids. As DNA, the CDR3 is TGCGCCAGCAGCCGGACTAGCGGGGTGGCGGATGAGCAGTTCTTC. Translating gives CASSRTSGVADEQFF.